A single sample gave rise to the 23 T cell receptor beta chains below, sequenced in a study of blood T cell repertoires in COVID-19. Using immunoSEQ multiplex PCR, the repertoire was profiled, and TCRdb retains in-frame clones only, with some absent. The sample has 250,000 or so clones; around 93% are singletons. Sequenced input: PBMCs or T cells enriched from blood (not recorded which). These receptors were collected from a man aged 40-50 years who had been exposed to COVID-19.

The chain is built from TRBV27 and TRBJ1-1; D gene ambiguous. V was clipped by 0 bases and J by 10 bases, with 12 bases between them. The germline gives CDR1 MNHEY, CDR2 SMNVEV (reference sequence). The CDR3 length is 13 residues. CDR3 sequence (DNA): TGTGCCAGCAGTTTATCGAGGGCAATAAGAGCTTTCTTT. It specifies CASSLSRAIRAFF.

The chain uses TRBV11-2 and TRBJ2-5; the D gene is possibly TRBD1 (6 bases). This CDR3 is built from 14 residues. Trimming removed 3 bases from V and 2 bases from J, with 10 bases in between. Per germline, CDR1 SGHAT and CDR2 FQNNGV. The CDR3 is CASSLTGTQETQYF. Written as DNA, the CDR3 is TGTGCCAGCAGCTTGACAGGCACTCAAGAGACCCAGTACTTC.

V usage is TRBV12-5 and J usage is TRBJ2-1; no clear D. From germline, CDR1 is LGHNT and CDR2 FRNRAP. The CDR3 covers 13 residues. V was pared by 3 bases and J by 5 bases, with 8 bases between. The CDR3 reads CASGFPVDNEQFF. Here the CDR3 DNA reads TGTGCTAGTGGTTTTCCAGTGGACAATGAGCAGTTCTTC.

CDR3 bases: TGTGCCAGTAGTAGAGTGTATAGCAATCAGCCCCAGCATTTT. Its protein is CASSRVYSNQPQHF. The chain uses TRBV19 and TRBJ1-5, with D hard to call. V was shortened by 4 bases and J by 0 bases, with 7 bases between the two germline ends. The CDR3 consists of 14 residues. The germline V gene encodes CDR1 LNHDA and CDR2 SQIVND (reference sequence).

The chain joins TRBV5-1 to TRBJ2-7; 8 bases are shared with TRBD2. The junction had 13 bases not matched to a gene; V was cut back by 4 bases and J by 7 bases. This CDR3 contains 15 residues. In germline, CDR1 is SGHRS, CDR2 YFSETQ. The CDR3 spells CASSKDGTSRREQYF. CDR3 bases: TGCGCCAGCAGCAAAGATGGGACTAGTCGTCGGGAGCAGTACTTC.

In DNA, the CDR3 is TGTGCCAGCAGTGATCCGGACAGGGGGCGGCTTGGGAGGACTTTCTTT. As protein: CASSDPDRGRLGRTFF. The rearrangement uses TRBV6-2 or TRBV6-3 and TRBJ1-1; 11 bases fit TRBD1. The CDR3 length is 16 residues. V gave up 5 bases and J gave up 12 bases; unmatched junction bases: 17. The germline gives CDR1 MNHEY, CDR2 SVGEGT.

The rearrangement joins TRBV19 to TRBJ1-4; D call uncertain. Germline CDR1 is LNHDA and CDR2 is SQIVND (reference sequence). This CDR3 is built from 13 residues. V lost 6 bases, J lost 7 bases, and 12 bases lay in between. The DNA of the CDR3 is TGTGCCAGTAGACCCCCTCTGCGTGAAAAACTGTTTTTT. Translation: CASRPPLREKLFF.

This rearrangement joins TRBV20-1 to TRBJ2-3; D remains ambiguous. The CDR3 is 11 amino acids. Trimming removed 6 bases from V and 9 bases from J, with 13 bases in between. Germline assignment: CDR1 DFQATT and CDR2 SNEGSKA (reference sequence). The DNA for the CDR3 is TGCAGTGCCAACAATGGTAACACGCAGTATTTT. It yields the protein CSANNGNTQYF.

The chain uses TRBV6-5 and TRBJ1-1; 8 nucleotides match TRBD1. Germline V lookup: CDR1 MNHEY, CDR2 SVGAGI. The V gene end was trimmed by 7 bases and the J gene end by 2 bases; junction bases not matched to a gene: 0. The CDR3 extends over 12 amino acids. This CDR3 reads CASTGGNTEAFF. The CDR3 region has the DNA TGTGCCAGCACAGGGGGCAACACTGAAGCTTTCTTT.

CDR3 coding DNA: TGTGCCAGCAGCGTGTCCCCTGGGGCCAACGTCCTGACTTTC. It specifies CASSVSPGANVLTF. The rearrangement links TRBV27 to TRBJ2-6, with D uncertain. Germline CDR1 reads MNHEY; CDR2 reads SMNVEV (reference sequence). This CDR3 spans 14 amino acids. Deletions cut 6 bases from V and 2 bases from J, with 8 bases between.

V gene TRBV6-5 combines with J gene TRBJ2-7; 7 bases match TRBD2. The CDR3 contains 13 residues. Germline trimming cut 8 bases from V and 5 bases from J; bases unmatched to any gene: 9. Germline assignment: CDR1 MNHEY and CDR2 SVGAGI. The CDR3 DNA sequence: TGTGCCAGCCAAGTGCGGGAGATGAACGAGCAGTACTTC. Protein product: CASQVREMNEQYF.

This chain links TRBV6-5 with TRBJ2-6; no firm D call. Trimming removed 6 bases from V and 0 bases from J, with 9 bases in between. CDR3 length equals 15 residues. Germline V CDR1 and CDR2: MNHEY, SVGAGI. The CDR3 reads CASSSGRSGANVLTF. The DNA for the CDR3 is TGTGCCAGCAGCTCAGGCCGCTCTGGGGCCAACGTCCTGACTTTC.

The chain carries TRBV27 and TRBJ2-7; 11 nucleotides match TRBD1. This CDR3 comprises 14 residues. Per the germline V gene, CDR1 is MNHEY and CDR2 is SMNVEV (reference sequence). V shed 7 bases, J shed 7 bases, and the junction held 9 bases outside the gene matches. CDR3 DNA: TGTGCCAGCACCCCGGGACAGGGGGTGAGTGAGCAGTACTTC. It codes for CASTPGQGVSEQYF.

The chain carries TRBV7-2 and TRBJ1-1; 9 bases are shared with TRBD1. V lost 4 bases and J lost 5; bases outside the gene matches: 8. The CDR3 is 15 residues long. Germline CDR1 and CDR2: SGHTA and FQGNSA. CDR3 amino acids: CASSSIGQGWTEAFF. CDR3 nucleotides: TGTGCCAGCAGCTCCATTGGACAGGGGTGGACTGAAGCTTTCTTT.

V usage is TRBV6-2 or TRBV6-3 and J usage is TRBJ1-1; no firm D call. CDR1 is MNHEY and CDR2 is SVGEGT in the germline V gene. The CDR3 runs to 11 residues. The V end was cut by 4 bases, the J end by 7 bases, with 7 bases between. The CDR3 sequence: CASSFSYEAFF. In DNA, the CDR3 is TGTGCCAGCAGTTTCAGTTATGAAGCTTTCTTT.

This clone was picked up a small number of times. This chain uses TRBV5-1 with TRBJ1-6; 10 nucleotides line up with TRBD1. The trim removed 1 base at V and 8 bases at J, leaving 9 bases unmatched. Germline CDR1 and CDR2: SGHRS and YFSETQ. The CDR3 runs 17 residues. The CDR3 nucleotides are TGCGCCAGCAGCTTGTCAAAGGGGACAGGGGTTTATTCACCCCTCCACTTT. Translating gives CASSLSKGTGVYSPLHF.

V gene TRBV4-2 combines with J gene TRBJ1-6; D unresolved. The CDR3 spans 15 residues. Trimming took 0 bases from V and 9 from J, leaving 12 bases between them. Germline V CDR1 and CDR2: LGHNA, YNFKEQ. The CDR3 DNA reads TGTGCCAGCAGCCAAGATTCCCCCGCGGTTTCACCCCTCCACTTT. It is translated as CASSQDSPAVSPLHF.

The chain links TRBV30 to TRBJ1-4; 8 bases are a match to TRBD1. The CDR3 loop spans 14 amino acids. From germline, CDR1 is GTSNPN and CDR2 SVGIG (reference sequence). Trimming cost V 3 bases and J 8 bases; bases outside gene matches: 8. The CDR3 reads CAWRTPGGTEKLFF. The CDR3 DNA sequence: TGTGCCTGGAGAACCCCAGGGGGCACAGAAAAACTGTTTTTT.

The chain carries TRBV27 and TRBJ2-1, with TRBD1 as a possible D gene (5 bases). Germline V gives CDR1 MNHEY, CDR2 SMNVEV (reference sequence). This CDR3 has 16 amino acids. V was clipped by 5 bases and J by 1 base, with 15 bases between them. Here the CDR3 reads CASSRGSAPSYNEQFF. The CDR3 DNA is TGTGCCAGCAGTAGGGGTTCTGCCCCTTCCTACAATGAGCAGTTCTTC.

As DNA, the CDR3 is TGTGCCAGCAGCCCGAACCCCCAGGCATACGAGCAGTACTTC. Protein: CASSPNPQAYEQYF. The rearrangement joins TRBV5-4 to TRBJ2-7; D unresolved. Germline assignment: CDR1 SGHNT and CDR2 YYREEE (reference sequence). V lost 4 bases and J lost 4, with 15 bases in between. The CDR3 length is 14 residues. Using reference TRBV5-4 and TRBJ2-7 for the parts outside the CDR3, the full variable domain is ETGVTQSPTHLIKTRGQQVTLRCSSQSGHNTVSWYQQALGQGPQFIFQYYREEENGRGNFPPRFSGLQFPNYSSELNVNALELDDSALYLCASSPNPQAYEQYFGPGTRLTVT.

This chain connects TRBV28 to TRBJ2-7; 10 bases fit TRBD1. Looked up from germline, CDR1 is MDHEN and CDR2 is SYDVKM. The CDR3 consists of 14 residues. Trimming took 8 bases from V and 0 from J; bases not matched to a gene: 4. This CDR3 is CASWGQGSSYEQYF. CDR3 nucleotides: TGTGCCAGCTGGGGACAGGGGAGCTCCTACGAGCAGTACTTC.

The chain couples TRBV7-3 to TRBJ1-5; a possible D gene is TRBD1 (5 bases). V was clipped by 5 bases and J by 3 bases, with 8 bases between them. Germline V gene lookup returns CDR1 SGHTA and CDR2 FQGTGA. This CDR3 has 13 amino acids. The CDR3 DNA is TGTGCCAGCAGCCAGGACACCAATCAGCCCCAGCATTTT. Amino acid sequence: CASSQDTNQPQHF.

The DNA for the CDR3 is TGTGCCAGTAGTAAACGCTACCCTACAGATACGCAGTATTTT. Amino acids: CASSKRYPTDTQYF. V is TRBV19 and J is TRBJ2-3; D uncertain. CDR3 length equals 14 residues. With 4 bases removed from V and 3 bases from J, the gap between germline ends came to 11 bases. Germline V CDR1 and CDR2: LNHDA, SQIVND (reference sequence).